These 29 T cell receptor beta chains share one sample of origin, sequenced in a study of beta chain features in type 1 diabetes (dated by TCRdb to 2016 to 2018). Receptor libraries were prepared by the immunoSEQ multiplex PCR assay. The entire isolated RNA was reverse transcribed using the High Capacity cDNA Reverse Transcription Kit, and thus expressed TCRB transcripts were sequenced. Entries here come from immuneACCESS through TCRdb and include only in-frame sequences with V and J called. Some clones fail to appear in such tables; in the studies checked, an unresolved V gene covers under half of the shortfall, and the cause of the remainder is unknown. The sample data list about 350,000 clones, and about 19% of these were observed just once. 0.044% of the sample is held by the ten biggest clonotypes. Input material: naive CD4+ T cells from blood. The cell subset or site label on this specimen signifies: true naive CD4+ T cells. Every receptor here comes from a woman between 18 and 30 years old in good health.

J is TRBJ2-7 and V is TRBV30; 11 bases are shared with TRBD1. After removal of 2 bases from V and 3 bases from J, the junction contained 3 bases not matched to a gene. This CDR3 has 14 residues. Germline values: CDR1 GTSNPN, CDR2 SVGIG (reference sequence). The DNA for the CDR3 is TGTGCCTGGAGTTTAGGGACAGGGGGCTACGAGCAGTACTTC. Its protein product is CAWSLGTGGYEQYF.

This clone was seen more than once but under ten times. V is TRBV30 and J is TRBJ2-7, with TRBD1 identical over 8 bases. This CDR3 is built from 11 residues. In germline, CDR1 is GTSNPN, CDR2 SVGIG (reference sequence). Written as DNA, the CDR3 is TGTGGCACAGGGGGACCCTACGAGCAGTACTTC. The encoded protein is CGTGGPYEQYF.

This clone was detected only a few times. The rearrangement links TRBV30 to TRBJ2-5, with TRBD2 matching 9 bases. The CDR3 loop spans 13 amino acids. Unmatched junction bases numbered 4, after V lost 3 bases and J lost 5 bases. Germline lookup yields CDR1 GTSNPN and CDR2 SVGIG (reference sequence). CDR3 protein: CAWRLAGKETQYF. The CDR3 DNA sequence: TGTGCCTGGAGGCTAGCGGGGAAGGAGACCCAGTACTTC.

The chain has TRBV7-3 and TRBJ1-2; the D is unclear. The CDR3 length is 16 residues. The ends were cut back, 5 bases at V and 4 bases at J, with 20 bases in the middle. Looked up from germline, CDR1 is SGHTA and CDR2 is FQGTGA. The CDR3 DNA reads TGTGCCAGCAGCCCAGGCCCCGGGGAAGCGGTCTATGGCTACACCTTC. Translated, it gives CASSPGPGEAVYGYTF.

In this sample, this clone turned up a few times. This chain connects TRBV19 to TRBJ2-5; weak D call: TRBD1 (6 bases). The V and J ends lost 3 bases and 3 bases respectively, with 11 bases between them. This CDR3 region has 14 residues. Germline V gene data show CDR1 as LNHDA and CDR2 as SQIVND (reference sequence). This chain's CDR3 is CASSIGRQEETQYF. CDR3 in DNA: TGTGCCAGTAGTATCGGCCGACAGGAAGAGACCCAGTACTTC.

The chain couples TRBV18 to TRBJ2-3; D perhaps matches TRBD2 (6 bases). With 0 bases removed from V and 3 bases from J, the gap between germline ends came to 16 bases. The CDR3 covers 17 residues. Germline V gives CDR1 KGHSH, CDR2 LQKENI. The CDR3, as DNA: TGTGCCAGCTCACCACCCTACCGGGACTCGATGACAGATACGCAGTATTTT. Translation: CASSPPYRDSMTDTQYF.

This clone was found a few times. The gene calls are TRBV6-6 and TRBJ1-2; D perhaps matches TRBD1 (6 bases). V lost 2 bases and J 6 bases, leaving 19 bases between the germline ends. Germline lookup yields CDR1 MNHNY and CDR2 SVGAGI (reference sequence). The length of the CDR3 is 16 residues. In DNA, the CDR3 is TGTGCCAGCAGTTACCGGGACGTGAGGGACAACAATGGCTACACCTTC. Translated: CASSYRDVRDNNGYTF.

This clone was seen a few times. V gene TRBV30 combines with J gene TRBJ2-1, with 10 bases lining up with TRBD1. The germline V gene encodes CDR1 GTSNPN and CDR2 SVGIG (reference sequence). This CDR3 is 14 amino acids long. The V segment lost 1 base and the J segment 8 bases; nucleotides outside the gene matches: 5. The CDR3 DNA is TGTGCCTGGAGTGGACGGGACAGGGGAGATGAGCAGTTCTTC. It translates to CAWSGRDRGDEQFF. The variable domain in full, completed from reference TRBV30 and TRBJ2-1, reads SQTIHQWPATLVQPVGSPLSLECTVEGTSNPNLYWYRQAAGRGLQLLFYSVGIGQISSEVPQNLSASRPQDRQFILSSKKLLLSDSGFYLCAWSGRDRGDEQFFGPGTRLTVL.

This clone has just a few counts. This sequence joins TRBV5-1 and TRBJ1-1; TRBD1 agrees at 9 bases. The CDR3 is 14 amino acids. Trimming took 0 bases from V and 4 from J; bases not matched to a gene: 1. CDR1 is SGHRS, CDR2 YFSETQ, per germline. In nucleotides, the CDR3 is TGCGCCAGCAGCTTGGGGACAGGGGTCACTGAAGCTTTCTTT. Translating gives CASSLGTGVTEAFF.

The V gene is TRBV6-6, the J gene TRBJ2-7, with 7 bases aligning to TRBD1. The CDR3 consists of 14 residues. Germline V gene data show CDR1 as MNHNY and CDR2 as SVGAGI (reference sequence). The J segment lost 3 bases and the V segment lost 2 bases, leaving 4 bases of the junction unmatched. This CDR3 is CASSYPGQNYEQYF. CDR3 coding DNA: TGTGCCAGCAGTTACCCGGGACAGAACTACGAGCAGTACTTC.

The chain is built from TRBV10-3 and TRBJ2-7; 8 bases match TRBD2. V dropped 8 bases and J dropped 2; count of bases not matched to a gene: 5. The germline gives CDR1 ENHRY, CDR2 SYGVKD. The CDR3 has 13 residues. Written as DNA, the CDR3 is TGTGCCATCGGACTAGCCCTAACCTACGAGCAGTACTTC. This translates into CAIGLALTYEQYF.

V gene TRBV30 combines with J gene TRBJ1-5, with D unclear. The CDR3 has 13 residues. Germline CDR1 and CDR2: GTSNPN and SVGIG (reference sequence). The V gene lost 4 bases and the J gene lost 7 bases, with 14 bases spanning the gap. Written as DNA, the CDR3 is TGTGCCTGGACCCGACGGGAGGGACAGCCCCAGCATTTT. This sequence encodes CAWTRREGQPQHF.

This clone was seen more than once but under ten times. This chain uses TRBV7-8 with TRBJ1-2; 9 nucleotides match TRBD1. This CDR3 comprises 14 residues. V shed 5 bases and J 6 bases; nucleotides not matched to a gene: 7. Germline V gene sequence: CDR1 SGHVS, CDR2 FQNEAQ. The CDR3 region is CASSPRTGVHGYTF. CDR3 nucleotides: TGTGCCAGCAGCCCCAGGACAGGGGTCCATGGCTACACCTTC.

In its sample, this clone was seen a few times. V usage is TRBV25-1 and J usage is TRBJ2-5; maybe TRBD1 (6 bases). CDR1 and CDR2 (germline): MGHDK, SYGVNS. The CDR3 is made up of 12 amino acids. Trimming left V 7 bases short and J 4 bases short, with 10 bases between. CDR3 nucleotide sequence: TGTGCCAGCACAGGGGTTGGAGAGACCCAGTACTTC. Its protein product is CASTGVGETQYF.

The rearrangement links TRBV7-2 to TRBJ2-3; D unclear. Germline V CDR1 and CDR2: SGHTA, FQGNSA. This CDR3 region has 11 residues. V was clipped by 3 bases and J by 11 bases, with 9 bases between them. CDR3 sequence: CASSFEPGQYF. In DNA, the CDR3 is TGTGCCAGCAGCTTTGAACCGGGGCAGTATTTT.

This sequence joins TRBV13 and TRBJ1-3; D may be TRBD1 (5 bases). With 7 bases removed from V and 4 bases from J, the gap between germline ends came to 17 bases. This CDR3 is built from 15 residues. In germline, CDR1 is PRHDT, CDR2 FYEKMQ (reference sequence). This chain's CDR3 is CASTQGSHKGNTIYF. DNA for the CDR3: TGTGCCAGCACCCAGGGATCCCATAAAGGAAACACCATATATTTT.

The CDR3 reads CASSQVVPRYGYTF. DNA of the CDR3: TGCGCCAGCAGCCAAGTGGTTCCCAGGTATGGCTACACCTTC. This rearrangement joins TRBV4-1 to TRBJ1-2; D gene uncertain. Germline V gene lookup returns CDR1 MGHRA and CDR2 YSYEKL. This CDR3 has 14 amino acids. Trimming stripped 1 base from V and 5 bases from J, with 11 bases between.

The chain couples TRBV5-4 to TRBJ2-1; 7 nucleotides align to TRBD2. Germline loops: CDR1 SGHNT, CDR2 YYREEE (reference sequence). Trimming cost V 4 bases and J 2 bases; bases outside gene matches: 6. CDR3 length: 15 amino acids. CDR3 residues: CASSPSGLPYNEQFF. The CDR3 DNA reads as TGTGCCAGCAGCCCTAGCGGTTTACCCTACAATGAGCAGTTCTTC.

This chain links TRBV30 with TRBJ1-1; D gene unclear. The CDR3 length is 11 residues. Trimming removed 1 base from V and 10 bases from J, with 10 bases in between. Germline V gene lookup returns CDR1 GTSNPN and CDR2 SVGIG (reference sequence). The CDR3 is CAWSAERLAFF. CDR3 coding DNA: TGTGCCTGGAGTGCCGAGAGGTTAGCTTTCTTT.

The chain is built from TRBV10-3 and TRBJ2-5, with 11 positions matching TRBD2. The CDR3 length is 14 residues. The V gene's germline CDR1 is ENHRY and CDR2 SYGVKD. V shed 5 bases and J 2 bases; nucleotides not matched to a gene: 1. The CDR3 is CAISPSGGQETQYF. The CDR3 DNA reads TGTGCCATCAGTCCTAGCGGGGGGCAAGAGACCCAGTACTTC.

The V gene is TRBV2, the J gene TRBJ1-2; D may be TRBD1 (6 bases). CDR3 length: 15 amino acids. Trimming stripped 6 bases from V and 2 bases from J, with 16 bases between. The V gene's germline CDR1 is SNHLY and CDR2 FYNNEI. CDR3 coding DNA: TGTGCCAGCAGCAGGGGAGGGACTGAGAACTATGGCTACACCTTC. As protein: CASSRGGTENYGYTF. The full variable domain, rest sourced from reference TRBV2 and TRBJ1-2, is EPEVTQTPSHQVTQMGQEVILRCVPISNHLYFYWYRQILGQKVEFLVSFYNNEISEKSEIFDDQFSVERPDGSNFTLKIRSTKLEDSAMYFCASSRGGTENYGYTFGSGTRLTVV.

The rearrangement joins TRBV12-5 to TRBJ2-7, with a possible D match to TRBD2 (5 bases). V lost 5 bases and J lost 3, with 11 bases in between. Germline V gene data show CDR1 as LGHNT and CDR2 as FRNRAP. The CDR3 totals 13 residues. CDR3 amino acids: CASGRGSDYEQYF. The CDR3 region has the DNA TGTGCTAGTGGTCGAGGGAGTGACTACGAGCAGTACTTC.

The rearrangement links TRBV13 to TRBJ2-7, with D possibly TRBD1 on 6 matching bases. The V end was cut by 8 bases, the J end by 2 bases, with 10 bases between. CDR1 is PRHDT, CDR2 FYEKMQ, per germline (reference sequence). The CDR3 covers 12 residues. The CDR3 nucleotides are TGTGCCAGCGCAAAGGGGGCCTACGAGCAGTACTTC. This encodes CASAKGAYEQYF.

The CDR3 coding sequence is TGTGCCAGCAGTGGATACAGGGGGAGCACAGATACGCAGTATTTT. Protein sequence: CASSGYRGSTDTQYF. The genes are TRBV2 and TRBJ2-3; TRBD1 matches at 8 bases. The CDR3 sequence is 15 residues long. V dropped 4 bases and J dropped 0; count of bases not matched to a gene: 3. Germline V CDR1 and CDR2: SNHLY, FYNNEI.

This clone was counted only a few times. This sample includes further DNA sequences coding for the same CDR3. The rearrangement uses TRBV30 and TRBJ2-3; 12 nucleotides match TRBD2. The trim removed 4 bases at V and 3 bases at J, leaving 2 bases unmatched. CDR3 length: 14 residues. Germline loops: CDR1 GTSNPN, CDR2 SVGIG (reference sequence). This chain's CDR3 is CAWTLAGGTDTQYF. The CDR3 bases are TGTGCCTGGACACTAGCGGGGGGTACAGATACGCAGTATTTT.

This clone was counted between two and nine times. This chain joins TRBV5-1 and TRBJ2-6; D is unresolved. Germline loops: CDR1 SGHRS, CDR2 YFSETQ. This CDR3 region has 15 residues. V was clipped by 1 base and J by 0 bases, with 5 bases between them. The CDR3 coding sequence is TGCGCCAGCAGCTTGCCATTCTCTGGGGCCAACGTCCTGACTTTC. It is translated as CASSLPFSGANVLTF.

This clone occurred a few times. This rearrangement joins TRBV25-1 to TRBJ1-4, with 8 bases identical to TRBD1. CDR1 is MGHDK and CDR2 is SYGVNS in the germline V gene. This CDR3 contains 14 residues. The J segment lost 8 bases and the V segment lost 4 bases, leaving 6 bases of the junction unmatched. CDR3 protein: CASSAGQGREKLFF. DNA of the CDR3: TGTGCCAGCAGTGCCGGACAGGGTCGGGAAAAACTGTTTTTT.

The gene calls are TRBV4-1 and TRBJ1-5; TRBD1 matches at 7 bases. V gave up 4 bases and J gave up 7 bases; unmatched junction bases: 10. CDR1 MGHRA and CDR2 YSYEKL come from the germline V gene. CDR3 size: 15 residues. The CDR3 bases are TGCGCCAGCAGCCCAGAGGGGGCGCTAGGACAGCCCCAGCATTTT. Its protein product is CASSPEGALGQPQHF.

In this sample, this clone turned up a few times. This CDR3 is CASSAYRGDTQYF. CDR3 DNA: TGTGCCAGCAGCGCCTACAGGGGAGATACGCAGTATTTT. The V call is TRBV7-3, the J call TRBJ2-3; TRBD1 agrees at 7 bases. This CDR3 spans 13 amino acids. CDR1 is SGHTA and CDR2 is FQGTGA in the germline V gene. Trimming removed 5 bases from V and 5 bases from J; junction bases left unmatched: 4.